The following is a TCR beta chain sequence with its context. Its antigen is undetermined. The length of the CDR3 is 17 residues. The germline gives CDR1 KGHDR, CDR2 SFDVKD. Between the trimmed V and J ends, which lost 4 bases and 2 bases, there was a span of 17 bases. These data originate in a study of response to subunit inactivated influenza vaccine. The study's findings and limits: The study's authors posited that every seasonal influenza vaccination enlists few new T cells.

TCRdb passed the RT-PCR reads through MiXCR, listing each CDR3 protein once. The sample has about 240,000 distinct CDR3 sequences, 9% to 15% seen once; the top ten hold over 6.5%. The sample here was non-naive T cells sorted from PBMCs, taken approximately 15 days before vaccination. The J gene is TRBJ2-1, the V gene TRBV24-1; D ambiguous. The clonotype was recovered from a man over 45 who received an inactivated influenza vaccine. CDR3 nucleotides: TGTGCCACCAGTGACTTGATCTCAAGCTATACCTACAATGAGCAGTTCTTC. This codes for CATSDLISSYTYNEQFF.